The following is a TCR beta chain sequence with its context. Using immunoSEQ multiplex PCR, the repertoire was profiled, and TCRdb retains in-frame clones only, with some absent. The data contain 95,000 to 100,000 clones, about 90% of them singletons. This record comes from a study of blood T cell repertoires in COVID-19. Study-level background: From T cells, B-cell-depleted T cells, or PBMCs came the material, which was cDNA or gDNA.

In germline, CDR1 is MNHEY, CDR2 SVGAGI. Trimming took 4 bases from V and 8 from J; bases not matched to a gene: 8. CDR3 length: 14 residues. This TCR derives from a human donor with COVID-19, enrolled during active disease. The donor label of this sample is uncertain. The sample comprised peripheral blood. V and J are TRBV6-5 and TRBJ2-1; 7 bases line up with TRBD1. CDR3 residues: CASSLQGQSDEQFF. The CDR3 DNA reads TGTGCCAGCAGTTTACAGGGACAGAGCGATGAGCAGTTCTTC.